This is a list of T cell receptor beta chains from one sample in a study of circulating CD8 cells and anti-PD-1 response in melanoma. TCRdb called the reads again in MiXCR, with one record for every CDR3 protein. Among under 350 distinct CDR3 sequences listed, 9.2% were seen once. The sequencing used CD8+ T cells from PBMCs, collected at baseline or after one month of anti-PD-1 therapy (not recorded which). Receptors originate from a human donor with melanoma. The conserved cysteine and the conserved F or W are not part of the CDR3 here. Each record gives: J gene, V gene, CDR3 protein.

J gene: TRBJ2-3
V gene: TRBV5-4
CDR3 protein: ASRIRGQEDTQY

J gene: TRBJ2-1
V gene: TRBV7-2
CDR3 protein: ASSSSAGAYNEQF

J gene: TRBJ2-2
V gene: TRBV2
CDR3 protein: ASSSGKLIPGELF

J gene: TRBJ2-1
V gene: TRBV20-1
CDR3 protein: SAREPLAGGSYNEQF

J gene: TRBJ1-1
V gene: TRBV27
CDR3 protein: ASSLSLGSRTVAF

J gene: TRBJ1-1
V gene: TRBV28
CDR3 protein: ASTGLRTEAF

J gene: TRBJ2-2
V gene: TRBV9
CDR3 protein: ASSGSDPGELF

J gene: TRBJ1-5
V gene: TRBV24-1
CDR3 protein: AISTTGTNQPQH

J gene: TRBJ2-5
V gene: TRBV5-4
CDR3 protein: ASSTSDPGTQY

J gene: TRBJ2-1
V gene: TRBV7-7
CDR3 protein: ASSPDSDPYNEQF

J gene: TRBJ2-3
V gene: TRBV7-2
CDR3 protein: ASSLDLGTQY

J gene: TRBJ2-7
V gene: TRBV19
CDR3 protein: ASSTHEGESSYEQY

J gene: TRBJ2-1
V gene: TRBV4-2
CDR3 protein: ASSQTGGRDEQL

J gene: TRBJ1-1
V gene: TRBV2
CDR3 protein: AILSGGTEAF

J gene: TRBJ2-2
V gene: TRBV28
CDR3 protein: ASSFRGTGELF

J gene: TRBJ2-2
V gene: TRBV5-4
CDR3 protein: ASSLSDPGELF

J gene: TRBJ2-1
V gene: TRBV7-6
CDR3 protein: ASSLGPSSYNEQF

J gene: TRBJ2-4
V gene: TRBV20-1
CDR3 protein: SAPSLREIVNIQY

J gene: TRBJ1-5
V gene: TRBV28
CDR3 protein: ASQRRGNQPQH

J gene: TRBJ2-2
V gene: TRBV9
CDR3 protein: ASSEGTSPGELF

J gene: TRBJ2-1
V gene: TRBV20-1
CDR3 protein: SAPPTGKVEQF

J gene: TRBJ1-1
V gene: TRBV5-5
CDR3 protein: ASSHQADTEAF

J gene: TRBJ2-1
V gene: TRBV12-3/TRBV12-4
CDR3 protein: ASRSGALAKF

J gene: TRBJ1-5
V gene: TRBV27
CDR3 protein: ASSSTGGGQPQH

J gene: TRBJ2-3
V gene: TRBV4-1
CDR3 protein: ASSPVAGTSTDTQY

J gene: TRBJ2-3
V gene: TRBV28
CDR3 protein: ASSLSLAGNTDTQY

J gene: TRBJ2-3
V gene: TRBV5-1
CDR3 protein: ASSLDATTDTQY

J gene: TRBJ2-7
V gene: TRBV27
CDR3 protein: ASSLGTGGPYEQY

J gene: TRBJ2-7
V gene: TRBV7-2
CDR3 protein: ASSGGITYEQY

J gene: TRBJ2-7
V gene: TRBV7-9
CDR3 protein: ASSLALRGYEQY

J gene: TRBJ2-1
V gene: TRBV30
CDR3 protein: AWSVDGPREF

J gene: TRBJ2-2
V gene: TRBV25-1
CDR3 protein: ASSDRGQIYPTGELF

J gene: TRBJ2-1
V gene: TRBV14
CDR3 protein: ASSQDWLAGVEQF

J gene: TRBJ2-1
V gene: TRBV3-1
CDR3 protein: ASLDRGRNEQF

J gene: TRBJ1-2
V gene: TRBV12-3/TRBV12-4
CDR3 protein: ASSSSFDGYT

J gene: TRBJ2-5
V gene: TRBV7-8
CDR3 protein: ASSLLGGLGETQY

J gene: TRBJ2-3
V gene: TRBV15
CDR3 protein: ATSSLRGYAGTDTQY

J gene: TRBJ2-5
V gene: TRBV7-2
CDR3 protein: ASSRWTGHQETQY

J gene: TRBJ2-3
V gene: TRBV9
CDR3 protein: ASSVGVSPDTQY

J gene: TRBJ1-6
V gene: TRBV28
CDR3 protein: AVFRSGNSPLH

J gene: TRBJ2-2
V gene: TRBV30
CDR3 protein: AWSVLGGELF

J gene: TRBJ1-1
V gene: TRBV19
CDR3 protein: ASSIASEAF

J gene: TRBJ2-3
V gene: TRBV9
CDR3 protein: ASSVGGSTDTQY

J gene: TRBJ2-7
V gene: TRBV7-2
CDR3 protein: ASSPRGSGSTDEQY

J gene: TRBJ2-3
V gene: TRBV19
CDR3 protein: ASSIRGDTDTQY

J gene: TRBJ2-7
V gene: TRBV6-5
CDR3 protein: ASSYGQGGSGEQY

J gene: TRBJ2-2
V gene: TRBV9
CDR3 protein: ASSVGSSRELF

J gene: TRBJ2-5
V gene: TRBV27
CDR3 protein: ASQLEGSETQY

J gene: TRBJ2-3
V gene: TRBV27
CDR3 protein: ASSLGLGGDTQY

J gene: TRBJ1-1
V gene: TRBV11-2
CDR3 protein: ASSLAVGPNTEAF

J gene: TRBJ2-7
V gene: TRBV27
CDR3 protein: ASSLGGSYEQY

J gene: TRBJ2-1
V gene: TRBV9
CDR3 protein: ASGSPGQVQNEQF

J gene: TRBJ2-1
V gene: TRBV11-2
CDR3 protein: ASSPLGEF

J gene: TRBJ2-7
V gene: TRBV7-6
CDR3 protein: ASSLRPQGEQY

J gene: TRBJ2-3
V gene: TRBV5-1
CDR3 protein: ASSTGLAGGRQY

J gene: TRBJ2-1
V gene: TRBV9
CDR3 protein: ASRSPGQGQNEQF

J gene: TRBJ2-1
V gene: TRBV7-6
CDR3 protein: ASSFRPTAYNEQF

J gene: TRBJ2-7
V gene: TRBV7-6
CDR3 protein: ASSFSGPLYEQY

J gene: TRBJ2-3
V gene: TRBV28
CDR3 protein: ASSWTGPTQY